The present entry profiles one T cell receptor (beta chain) with its context. What it recognizes is unknown. These data are taken from a study of graft-versus-host responses after intestinal transplantation. Overall study context: Recipients had transplants, and these were multivisceral, liver-intestinal, or isolated intestinal. Every transplant recipient was induced with anti-thymocyte globulin, then maintained on tacrolimus and steroids for about 3 years.

Using immunoSEQ multiplex PCR, the repertoire was profiled, and TCRdb retains in-frame clones only, with some absent. The sample has under 15,000 clones; around 83% are singletons. Study conclusions and caveats: Graft-versus-host to host-versus-graft clonal ratios in allografts were high in patients with graft-donor T cell macrochimerism. The recipient marrow held GvH clones, and some of them showed up first in ileum or blood.

The germline V gene encodes CDR1 MNHEY and CDR2 SMNVEV (reference sequence). V shed 3 bases, J shed 6 bases, and the junction held 7 bases outside the gene matches. The CDR3 is 14 amino acids. V usage is TRBV27 and J usage is TRBJ2-7; 8 nucleotides align to TRBD2. The material sequenced was PBMCs, taken about 130 days after transplant. This TCR was sampled from a human patient who received an intestinal transplant, so some T cells may come from the graft donor. The CDR3 loop is CASSFGAGAAEQYF. The CDR3 bases are TGTGCCAGCAGTTTCGGAGCGGGAGCGGCCGAGCAGTACTTC.